The T cell receptor beta chain described here comes from a study of early T cells in non-severe SARS-CoV-2 infection. Study context: Unsorted whole blood bulk RNA was sequenced, with unpaired chains. General observations from the study: The study's VDJdb matching favored anti-spike CD8 responses and missed private and CD4 specificities.

V lost 0 bases and J lost 5, with 10 bases in between. The germline gives CDR1 MNHNY, CDR2 SVGAGI (reference sequence). CDR3 length: 14 residues. Unique molecular identifiers were added to individual cDNA molecules. A single record per CDR3 protein comes from TCRdb applying MiXCR to the 5' RACE reads. Of fewer than 80,000 distinct CDR3 sequences in the sample, approximately 12% are singletons; the top ten hold about 1%. This clonotype has a handful of counts. The antigen remains unidentified. This receptor was identified in an adult who was a healthcare worker with PCR-confirmed SARS-CoV-2 infection or an uninfected control (not recorded which). The donor label of this sample is uncertain. Specimen: whole blood, collected at baseline. This chain links TRBV6-6 with TRBJ2-5; the D gene is possibly TRBD1 (6 bases). CDR3 sequence (DNA): TGTGCCAGCAGTTACTCCGGGACAATGGAGACCCAGTACTTC. Protein product: CASSYSGTMETQYF.